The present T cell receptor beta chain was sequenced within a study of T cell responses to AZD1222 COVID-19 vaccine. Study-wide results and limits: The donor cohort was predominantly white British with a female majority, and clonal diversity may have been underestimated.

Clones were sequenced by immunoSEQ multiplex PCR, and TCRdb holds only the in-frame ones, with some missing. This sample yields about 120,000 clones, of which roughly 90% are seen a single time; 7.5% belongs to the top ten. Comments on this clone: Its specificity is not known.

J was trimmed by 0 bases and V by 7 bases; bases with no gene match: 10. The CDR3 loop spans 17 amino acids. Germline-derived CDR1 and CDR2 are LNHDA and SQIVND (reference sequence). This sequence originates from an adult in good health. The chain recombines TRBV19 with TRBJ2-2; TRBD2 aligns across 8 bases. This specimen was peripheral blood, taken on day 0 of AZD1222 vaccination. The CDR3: CASTSGASGSNTGELFF. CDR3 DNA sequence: TGTGCCAGTACCTCAGGGGCTAGCGGGTCGAACACCGGGGAGCTGTTTTTT. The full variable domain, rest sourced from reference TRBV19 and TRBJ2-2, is DGGITQSPKYLFRKEGQNVTLSCEQNLNHDAMYWYRQDPGQGLRLIYYSQIVNDFQKGDIAEGYSVSREKKESFPLTVTSAQKNPTAFYLCASTSGASGSNTGELFFGEGSRLTVL.